The 2 T cell receptor beta chains given below trace back to one sample, sequenced in a study of human T cells and chemical hapten exposure. A single record per CDR3 protein comes from TCRdb applying MiXCR to the 5' RACE reads. The sample carries tens of thousands of distinct CDR3 sequences, roughly 7.7% recorded once. It was from unfractionated whole blood that total RNA was extracted. These receptors all come from a male donor in good health.

This clonotype was recorded many times. V usage is TRBV28 and J usage is TRBJ1-5; D is uncertain. The CDR3 sequence is 13 residues long. The germline CDR1 and CDR2 sequences are MDHEN and SYDVKM. V lost 2 bases, J lost 9 bases, and 11 bases lay in between. CDR3 loop: CASSLNSLRPQHF. CDR3 nucleotides: TGTGCCAGCAGTTTAAACAGCCTCCGGCCCCAGCATTTT. Drawing the rest from reference TRBV28 and TRBJ1-5, the complete variable domain is DVKVTQSSRYLVKRTGEKVFLECVQDMDHENMFWYRQDPGLGLRLIYFSYDVKMKEKGDIPEGYSVSREKKERFSLILESASTNQTSMYLCASSLNSLRPQHFGDGTRLSIL.

This clonotype was seen only once. The J gene is TRBJ1-1, the V gene TRBV12-3 or TRBV12-4; no firm D call. This CDR3 region has 13 residues. V was pared by 3 bases and J by 4 bases, with 9 bases between. DNA for the CDR3: TGTGCCAGCAGTTTTAACCTGGGCACTGAAGCTTTCTTT. Amino acids: CASSFNLGTEAFF.